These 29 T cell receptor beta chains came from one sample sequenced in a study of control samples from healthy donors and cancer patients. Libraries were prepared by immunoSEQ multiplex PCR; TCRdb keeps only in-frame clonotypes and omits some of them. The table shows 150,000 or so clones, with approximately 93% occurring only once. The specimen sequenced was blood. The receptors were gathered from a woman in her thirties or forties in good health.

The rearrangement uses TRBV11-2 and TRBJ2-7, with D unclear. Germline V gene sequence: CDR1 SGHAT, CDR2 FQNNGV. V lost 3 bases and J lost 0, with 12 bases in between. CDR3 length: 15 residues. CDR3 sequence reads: CASSFRFGRSYEQYF. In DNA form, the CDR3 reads TGTGCCAGCAGCTTCAGGTTCGGCCGCTCCTACGAGCAGTACTTC.

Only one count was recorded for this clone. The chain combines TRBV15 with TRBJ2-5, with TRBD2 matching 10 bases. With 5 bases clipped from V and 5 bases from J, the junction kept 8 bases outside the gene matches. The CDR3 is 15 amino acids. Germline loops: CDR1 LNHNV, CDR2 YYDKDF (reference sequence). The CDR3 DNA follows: TGTGCCACCAGCCCCCGGACTAGCGGCGCGGAGACCCAGTACTTC. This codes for CATSPRTSGAETQYF.

The CDR3 reads CASSLAMDGNTIYF. The CDR3 DNA reads as TGTGCCAGCAGCTTAGCGATGGACGGAAACACCATATATTTT. The chain carries TRBV7-9 and TRBJ1-3, with unresolved D. The V gene lost 0 bases and the J gene lost 4 bases, with 7 bases spanning the gap. In germline, CDR1 is SEHNR, CDR2 FQNEAQ (reference sequence). The CDR3 has 14 residues. Combining the CDR3 with reference TRBV7-9 and TRBJ1-3 gives the whole variable domain DTGVSQNPRHKITKRGQNVTFRCDPISEHNRLYWYRQTLGQGPEFLTYFQNEAQLEKSRLLSDRFSAERPKGSFSTLEIQRTEQGDSAMYLCASSLAMDGNTIYFGEGSWLTVV.

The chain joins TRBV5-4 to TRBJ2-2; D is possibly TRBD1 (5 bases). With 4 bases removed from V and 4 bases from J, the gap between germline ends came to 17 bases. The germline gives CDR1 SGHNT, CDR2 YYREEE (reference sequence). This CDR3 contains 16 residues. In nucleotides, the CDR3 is TGTGCCAGCAGCCCAAGTCAGACAGTTATCACCGGGGAGCTGTTTTTT. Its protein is CASSPSQTVITGELFF.

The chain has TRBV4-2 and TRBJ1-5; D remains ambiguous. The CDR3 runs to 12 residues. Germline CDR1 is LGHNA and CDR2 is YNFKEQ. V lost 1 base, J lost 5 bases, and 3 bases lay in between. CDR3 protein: CASSQADQPQHF. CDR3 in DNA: TGTGCCAGCAGCCAAGCGGATCAGCCCCAGCATTTT.

The CDR3, as DNA: TGTGCCACCAGTGAGTCAGGTACGACTGAAGCTTTCTTT. Protein: CATSESGTTEAFF. This chain connects TRBV24-1 to TRBJ1-1; D unresolved. Deletions cut 4 bases from V and 5 bases from J, with 10 bases between. This CDR3 has 13 amino acids. Germline CDR1 reads KGHDR; CDR2 reads SFDVKD.

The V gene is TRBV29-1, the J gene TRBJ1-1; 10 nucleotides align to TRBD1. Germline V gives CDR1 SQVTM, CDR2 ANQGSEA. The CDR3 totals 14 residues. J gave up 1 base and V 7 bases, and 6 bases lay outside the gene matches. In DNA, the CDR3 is TGCAGCGCCCGACAGGGGGCGCGGAACACTGAAGCTTTCTTT. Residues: CSARQGARNTEAFF.

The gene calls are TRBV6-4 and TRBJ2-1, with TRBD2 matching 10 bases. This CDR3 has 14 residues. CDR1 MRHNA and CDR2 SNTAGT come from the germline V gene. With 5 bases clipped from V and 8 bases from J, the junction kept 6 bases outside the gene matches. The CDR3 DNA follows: TGTGCCAGCAGTCGTCTAGCGGGAGACGATGAGCAGTTCTTC. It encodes CASSRLAGDDEQFF.

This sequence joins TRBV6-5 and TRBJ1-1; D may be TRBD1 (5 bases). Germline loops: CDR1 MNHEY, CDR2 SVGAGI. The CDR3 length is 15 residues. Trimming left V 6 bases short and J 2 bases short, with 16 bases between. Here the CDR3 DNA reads TGTGCCAGCAGGCCCCAGGGCTTTACTAACACTGAAGCTTTCTTT. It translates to CASRPQGFTNTEAFF.

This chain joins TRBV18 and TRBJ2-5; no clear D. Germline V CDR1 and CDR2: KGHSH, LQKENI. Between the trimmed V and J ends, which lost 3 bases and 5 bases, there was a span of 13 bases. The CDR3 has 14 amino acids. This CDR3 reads CASSPLDSRETQYF. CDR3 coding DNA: TGTGCCAGCTCACCTCTCGATTCGAGGGAGACCCAGTACTTC.

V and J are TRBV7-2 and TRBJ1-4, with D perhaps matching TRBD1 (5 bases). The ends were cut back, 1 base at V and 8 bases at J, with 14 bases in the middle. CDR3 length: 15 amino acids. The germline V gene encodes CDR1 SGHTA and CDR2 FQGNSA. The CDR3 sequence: CASSLETGGWEKLFF. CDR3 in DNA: TGTGCCAGCAGCTTAGAAACCGGGGGTTGGGAAAAACTGTTTTTT.

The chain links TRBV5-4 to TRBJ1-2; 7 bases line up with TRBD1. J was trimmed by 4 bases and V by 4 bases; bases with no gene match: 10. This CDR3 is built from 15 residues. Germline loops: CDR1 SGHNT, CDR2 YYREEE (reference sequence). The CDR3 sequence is CASSITQGNRYGYTF. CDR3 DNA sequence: TGTGCCAGCAGCATTACACAGGGGAATCGCTATGGCTACACCTTC.

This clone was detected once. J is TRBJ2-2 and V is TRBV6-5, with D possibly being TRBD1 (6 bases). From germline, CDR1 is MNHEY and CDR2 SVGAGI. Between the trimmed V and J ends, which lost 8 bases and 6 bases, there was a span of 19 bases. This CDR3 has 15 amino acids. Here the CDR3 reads CASLGQLLLSGELFF. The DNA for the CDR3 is TGTGCCAGCCTCGGACAGCTTTTACTGTCCGGGGAGCTGTTTTTT.

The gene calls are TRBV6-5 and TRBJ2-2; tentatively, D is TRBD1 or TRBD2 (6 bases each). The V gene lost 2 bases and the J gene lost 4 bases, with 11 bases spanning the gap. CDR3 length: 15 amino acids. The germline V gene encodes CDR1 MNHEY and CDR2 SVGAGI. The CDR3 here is CASSYGGRGTGELFF. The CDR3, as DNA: TGTGCCAGCAGTTACGGGGGGCGGGGCACCGGGGAGCTGTTTTTT.

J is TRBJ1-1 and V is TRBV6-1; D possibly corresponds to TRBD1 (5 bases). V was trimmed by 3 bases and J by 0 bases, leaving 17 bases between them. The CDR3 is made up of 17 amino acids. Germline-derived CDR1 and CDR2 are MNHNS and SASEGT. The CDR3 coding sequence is TGTGCCAGCAGTGATTGGGGGAGGCTTGGTATGAACACTGAAGCTTTCTTT. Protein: CASSDWGRLGMNTEAFF.

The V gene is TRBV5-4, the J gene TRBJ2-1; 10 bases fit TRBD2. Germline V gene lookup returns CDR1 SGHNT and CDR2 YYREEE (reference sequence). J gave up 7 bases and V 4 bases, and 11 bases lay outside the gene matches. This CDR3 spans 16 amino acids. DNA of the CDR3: TGTGCCAGCAGCCCCCCCCTAGCGGGAGCTAGTAATGAGCAGTTCTTC. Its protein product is CASSPPLAGASNEQFF.

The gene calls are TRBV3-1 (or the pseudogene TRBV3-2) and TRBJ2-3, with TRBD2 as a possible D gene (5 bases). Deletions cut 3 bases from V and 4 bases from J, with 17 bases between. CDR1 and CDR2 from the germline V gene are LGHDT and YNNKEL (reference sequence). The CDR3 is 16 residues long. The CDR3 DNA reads TGTGCCAGCAGCCAGCCTTACGAGGGCTTTGCAGATACGCAGTATTTT. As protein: CASSQPYEGFADTQYF.

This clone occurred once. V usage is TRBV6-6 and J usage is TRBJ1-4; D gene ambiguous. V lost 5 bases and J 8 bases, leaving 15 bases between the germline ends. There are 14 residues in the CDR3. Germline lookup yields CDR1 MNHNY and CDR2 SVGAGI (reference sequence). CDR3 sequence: CASSLTDRSEKLFF. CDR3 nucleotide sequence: TGTGCCAGCAGTCTGACCGATCGTAGCGAAAAACTGTTTTTT.

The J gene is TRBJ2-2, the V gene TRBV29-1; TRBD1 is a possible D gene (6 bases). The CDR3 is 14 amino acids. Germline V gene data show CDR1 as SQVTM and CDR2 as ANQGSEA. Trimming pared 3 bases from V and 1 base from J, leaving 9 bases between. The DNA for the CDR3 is TGCAGCGTTGACAGGGGCCTGAACACCGGGGAGCTGTTTTTT. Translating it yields CSVDRGLNTGELFF.

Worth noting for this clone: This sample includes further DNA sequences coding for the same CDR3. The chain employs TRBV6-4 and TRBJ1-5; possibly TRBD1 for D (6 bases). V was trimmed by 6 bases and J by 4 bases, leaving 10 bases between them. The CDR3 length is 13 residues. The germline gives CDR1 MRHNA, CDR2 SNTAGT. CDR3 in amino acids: CASSRQENQPQHF. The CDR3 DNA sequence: TGTGCCAGCAGCCGACAGGAAAATCAGCCCCAGCATTTT.

The chain's CDR3 is CASSPDGTSVTYEQYF. CDR3 nucleotides: TGCGCCAGCAGCCCGGATGGGACTAGCGTAACCTACGAGCAGTACTTC. V and J are TRBV5-1 and TRBJ2-7; 10 nucleotides match TRBD2. CDR1 is SGHRS, CDR2 YFSETQ, per germline. V dropped 4 bases and J dropped 2; count of bases not matched to a gene: 9. The CDR3 is made up of 16 amino acids.

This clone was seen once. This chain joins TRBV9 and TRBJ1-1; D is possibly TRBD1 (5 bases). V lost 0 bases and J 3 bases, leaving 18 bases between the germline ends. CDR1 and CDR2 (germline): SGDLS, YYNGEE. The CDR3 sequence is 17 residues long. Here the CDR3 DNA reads TGTGCCAGCAGCGTAGTAGGCTCCGGCCTGGGGGACACTGAAGCTTTCTTT. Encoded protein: CASSVVGSGLGDTEAFF.

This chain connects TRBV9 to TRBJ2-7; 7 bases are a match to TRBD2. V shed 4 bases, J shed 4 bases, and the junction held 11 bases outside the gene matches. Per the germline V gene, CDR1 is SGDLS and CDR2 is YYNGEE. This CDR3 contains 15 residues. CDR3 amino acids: CASSSASGVTYEQYF. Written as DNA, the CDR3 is TGTGCCAGCAGCTCGGCCAGCGGGGTGACTTACGAGCAGTACTTC.

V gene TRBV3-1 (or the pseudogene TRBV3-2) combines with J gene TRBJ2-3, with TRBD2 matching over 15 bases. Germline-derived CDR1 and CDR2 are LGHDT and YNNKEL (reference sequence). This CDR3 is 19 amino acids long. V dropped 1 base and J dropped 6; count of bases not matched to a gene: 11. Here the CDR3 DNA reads TGTGCCAGCAGCCAAGTTCGTCCGGGACTAGCGGGGGGCAAGGATACGCAGTATTTT. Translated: CASSQVRPGLAGGKDTQYF.

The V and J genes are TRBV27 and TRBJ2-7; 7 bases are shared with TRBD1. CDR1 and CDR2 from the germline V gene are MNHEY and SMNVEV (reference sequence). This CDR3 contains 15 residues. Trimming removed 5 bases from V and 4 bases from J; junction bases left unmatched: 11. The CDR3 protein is CASSPKWDSSYEQYF. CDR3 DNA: TGTGCCAGCAGTCCCAAATGGGACAGCTCTTACGAGCAGTACTTC.

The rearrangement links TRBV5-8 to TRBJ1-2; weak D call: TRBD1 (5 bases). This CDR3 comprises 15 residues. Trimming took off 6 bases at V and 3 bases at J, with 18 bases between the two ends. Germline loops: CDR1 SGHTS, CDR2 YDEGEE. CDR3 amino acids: CASNLGTGTDYGYTF. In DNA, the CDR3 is TGTGCCAGCAACCTTGGAACCGGGACGGACTATGGCTACACCTTC.

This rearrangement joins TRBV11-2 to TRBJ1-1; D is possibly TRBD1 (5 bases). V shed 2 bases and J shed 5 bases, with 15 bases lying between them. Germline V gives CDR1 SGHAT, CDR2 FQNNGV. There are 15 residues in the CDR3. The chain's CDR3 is CASSLRGDGFTEAFF. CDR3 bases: TGTGCCAGCAGCTTACGAGGGGACGGGTTTACTGAAGCTTTCTTT.

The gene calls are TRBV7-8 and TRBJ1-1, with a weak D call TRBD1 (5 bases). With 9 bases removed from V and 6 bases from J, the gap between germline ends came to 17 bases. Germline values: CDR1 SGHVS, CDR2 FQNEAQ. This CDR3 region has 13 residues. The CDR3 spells CASFTDNRSEAFF. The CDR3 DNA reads TGTGCCAGTTTCACGGACAACCGTTCTGAAGCTTTCTTT.

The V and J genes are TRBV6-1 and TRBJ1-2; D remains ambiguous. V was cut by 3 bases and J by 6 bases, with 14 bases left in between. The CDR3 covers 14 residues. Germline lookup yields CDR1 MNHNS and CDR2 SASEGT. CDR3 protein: CASSEVREIDGYTF. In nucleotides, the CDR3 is TGTGCCAGCAGTGAGGTTAGGGAGATTGATGGCTACACCTTC.